These T cell receptor beta chains were read from a single sample in a study of blood T cell repertoires in COVID-19. The method was immunoSEQ multiplex PCR; TCRdb's version includes in-frame clones alone and lacks a portion of them. The sample shows roughly 190,000 clones, approximately 84% of them seen only once. The sequencing input was peripheral blood. The origin of the receptors is a woman between 65 and 79 years old with active or convalescent COVID-19. Each CDR3 is given with its conserved first and last residue.

CDR3 protein,J gene,V gene
CASSPGAYSGGYTF,TRBJ1-2,TRBV13
CASSMGSSGYTF,TRBJ1-2,TRBV19
CASSLSPTATGELFF,TRBJ2-2,TRBV5-6
CASSYNRGVDEQYF,TRBJ2-7,TRBV6-2/TRBV6-3
CASIPGGGVEAFF,TRBJ1-1,TRBV6-6
CASQRGVLRDRSNEQYF,TRBJ2-7,TRBV28
CASSLRQDYGYTF,TRBJ1-2,TRBV5-4
CASSPPRSVGELFF,TRBJ2-2,TRBV7-2
CASSLSRVEQFF,TRBJ2-1,TRBV7-8
CASSDSGQSTDTQYF,TRBJ2-3,TRBV6-5
CASSQAGSGRFYEQYF,TRBJ2-7,TRBV14
CASSPGQGVSTEAFF,TRBJ1-1,TRBV5-4
CASSEAVSGNTIYF,TRBJ1-3,TRBV2
CASSLGGVYNEQFF,TRBJ2-1,TRBV13
CSGLGVGARVTEAFF,TRBJ1-1,TRBV29-1
CASGRDMSSYEQYF,TRBJ2-7,TRBV6-5
CASSVAWGTTSDTQYF,TRBJ2-3,TRBV9
CASSERVSNTEAFF,TRBJ1-1,TRBV6-1
CASSLTIGGDNEQFF,TRBJ2-1,TRBV7-3
CAIRPTGSTDTQYF,TRBJ2-3,TRBV10-3
CASRGPTTGWDGYTF,TRBJ1-2,TRBV28
CASSPGTSGNPVTDTQYF,TRBJ2-3,TRBV7-9
CSASYPTGGTEAFF,TRBJ1-1,TRBV20-1
CASSREGVEPQHF,TRBJ1-5,TRBV5-6
CASSPALAGAYNEQFF,TRBJ2-1,TRBV19
CASSQDSTTYEQYF,TRBJ2-7,TRBV19
CASSFGGSGYGNQPQHF,TRBJ1-5,TRBV7-8
CASRHTSDRKGEQFF,TRBJ2-1,TRBV28
CASSDRQAARETQYF,TRBJ2-5,TRBV10-1
CASSIDRVRAGEQFF,TRBJ2-1,TRBV19
CASSFVLGGYRAFF,TRBJ1-1,TRBV7-2
CASRDSLQPQHF,TRBJ1-5,TRBV6-5
CASIGEGVYGYTF,TRBJ1-2,TRBV2